Following are 13 T cell receptor beta chains from one sample sequenced in a study of cytomegalovirus exposure and HLA in healthy donors. 60 Vbeta and 13 Jbeta primers were used in PCR. TCRdb's copy holds only in-frame clones and misses some; the assay was immunoSEQ multiplex PCR. This repertoire shows 90,000 to 110,000 clones, more than 65% found once; its top ten account for roughly 8.2%. The specimen was PBMCs. Receptor source: a man in his forties in good health and CMV-seropositive.

This clone occurred a few times. Here the CDR3 DNA reads TGCAGCGCACGGACAGGGACGACCTACGAGCAGTACTTC. Encoded protein: CSARTGTTYEQYF. V usage is TRBV29-1 and J usage is TRBJ2-7; 8 bases align to TRBD1. The length of the CDR3 is 13 residues. Germline V gene lookup returns CDR1 SQVTM and CDR2 ANQGSEA. After removal of 7 bases from V and 2 bases from J, the junction contained 7 bases not matched to a gene.

The genes are TRBV28 and TRBJ1-6; TRBD1 aligns across 9 bases. The J segment lost 4 bases and the V segment lost 6 bases, leaving 7 bases of the junction unmatched. The CDR3 loop spans 16 amino acids. Germline CDR1 is MDHEN and CDR2 is SYDVKM. The CDR3 nucleotides read TGTGCCAGCAGATCCGGGACAGGGAATTATAATTCACCCCTCCACTTT. Amino acids: CASRSGTGNYNSPLHF.

The rearrangement uses TRBV28 and TRBJ1-4, with 10 bases aligning to TRBD1. V dropped 3 bases and J dropped 8; count of bases not matched to a gene: 6. Germline V CDR1 and CDR2: MDHEN, SYDVKM. This CDR3 is 15 amino acids long. In DNA, the CDR3 is TGTGCCAGCAGTTTTGGGACAGGGGTGAAGGAAAAACTGTTTTTT. Protein: CASSFGTGVKEKLFF.

The CDR3 bases are TGTGCCAGCTCACCTTCCACAGGGGCCGTCGTTTCCTATGGCTACACCTTC. This codes for CASSPSTGAVVSYGYTF. This chain joins TRBV18 and TRBJ1-2; TRBD1 matches at 7 bases. Trimming removed 3 bases from V and 4 bases from J; junction bases left unmatched: 14. Looked up from germline, CDR1 is KGHSH and CDR2 is LQKENI. The CDR3 spans 17 residues.

This clone was detected a few times. V usage is TRBV6-5 and J usage is TRBJ1-5, with 8 bases that match TRBD1. Germline trimming cut 5 bases from V and 9 bases from J; bases unmatched to any gene: 9. Germline V gives CDR1 MNHEY, CDR2 SVGAGI. This CDR3 is built from 14 residues. The CDR3: CASSLLGQGRPQHF. The DNA of the CDR3 is TGTGCCAGCAGTCTCCTCGGACAGGGACGGCCCCAGCATTTT.

The J gene is TRBJ2-1, the V gene TRBV7-2, with TRBD2 matching over 12 bases. Germline CDR1 and CDR2: SGHTA and FQGNSA. CDR3 length: 17 residues. The junction had 11 bases not matched to a gene; V was cut back by 4 bases and J by 7 bases. The CDR3 protein is CASSSASSGGAGNEQFF. The CDR3 DNA reads TGTGCCAGCAGCTCCGCATCTAGCGGGGGGGCGGGTAATGAGCAGTTCTTC.

This clone was detected only a few times. V gene TRBV11-3 combines with J gene TRBJ2-1, with 12 bases that match TRBD2. Germline CDR1 is SGHNT and CDR2 is YENEEA. The CDR3 is 18 residues long. Trimming cost V 4 bases and J 0 bases; bases outside gene matches: 7. CDR3 sequence (DNA): TGTGCCAGCAGCTCGCGGACTAGCGGGGCGAGCTCCTACAATGAGCAGTTCTTC. It is translated as CASSSRTSGASSYNEQFF.

J is TRBJ2-2 and V is TRBV11-1; 11 bases line up with TRBD2. J was trimmed by 5 bases and V by 1 base; bases with no gene match: 3. This CDR3 contains 16 residues. The germline CDR1 and CDR2 sequences are SGHAT and FQDESV (reference sequence). This CDR3 is CASSLGTSGHTGELFF. CDR3 sequence (DNA): TGTGCCAGCAGCTTAGGGACTAGCGGGCATACCGGGGAGCTGTTTTTT.

The V gene is TRBV7-2, the J gene TRBJ2-7, with no clear D. The CDR3 covers 14 residues. V gave up 4 bases and J gave up 4 bases, with 14 bases separating them. CDR1 and CDR2 from the germline V gene are SGHTA and FQGNSA. In DNA, the CDR3 is TGTGCCAGCAGCTCAGTCGCTAGACCGTACGAGCAGTACTTC. Amino acids: CASSSVARPYEQYF.

Here the CDR3 reads CAWSVPGQGGKLFF. The CDR3 DNA sequence: TGTGCCTGGAGTGTCCCGGGACAGGGGGGAAAACTGTTTTTT. V and J are TRBV30 and TRBJ1-4, with 11 nucleotides matching TRBD1. Germline-derived CDR1 and CDR2 are GTSNPN and SVGIG (reference sequence). CDR3 size: 14 residues. After removal of 0 bases from V and 10 bases from J, the junction contained 4 bases not matched to a gene.

The rearrangement uses TRBV28 and TRBJ1-5; tentative D call: TRBD1 (5 bases). CDR3 length: 12 amino acids. Trimming cost V 10 bases and J 3 bases, with 10 bases left between them. CDR1 MDHEN and CDR2 SYDVKM come from the germline V gene. The CDR3: CATYRINQPQHF. The CDR3 nucleotides are TGTGCCACGTACAGGATCAATCAGCCCCAGCATTTT.

The CDR3, as DNA: TGTGCCAGCAGTTCCAGGGCCGGTGAGCAGTTCTTC. Encoded protein: CASSSRAGEQFF. V is TRBV6-5 and J is TRBJ2-1; TRBD1 might be the D (5 bases). This CDR3 comprises 12 residues. V was shortened by 4 bases and J by 9 bases, with 10 bases between the two germline ends. Germline V lookup: CDR1 MNHEY, CDR2 SVGAGI.

J is TRBJ1-1 and V is TRBV5-5, with D uncertain. Germline lookup yields CDR1 SGHKS and CDR2 YYEKEE (reference sequence). This CDR3 is built from 13 residues. V lost 3 bases, J lost 4 bases, and 10 bases lay in between. The CDR3 loop reads CASSSYLGTEAFF. As DNA, the CDR3 is TGTGCCAGCAGCTCCTACCTTGGCACTGAAGCTTTCTTT.